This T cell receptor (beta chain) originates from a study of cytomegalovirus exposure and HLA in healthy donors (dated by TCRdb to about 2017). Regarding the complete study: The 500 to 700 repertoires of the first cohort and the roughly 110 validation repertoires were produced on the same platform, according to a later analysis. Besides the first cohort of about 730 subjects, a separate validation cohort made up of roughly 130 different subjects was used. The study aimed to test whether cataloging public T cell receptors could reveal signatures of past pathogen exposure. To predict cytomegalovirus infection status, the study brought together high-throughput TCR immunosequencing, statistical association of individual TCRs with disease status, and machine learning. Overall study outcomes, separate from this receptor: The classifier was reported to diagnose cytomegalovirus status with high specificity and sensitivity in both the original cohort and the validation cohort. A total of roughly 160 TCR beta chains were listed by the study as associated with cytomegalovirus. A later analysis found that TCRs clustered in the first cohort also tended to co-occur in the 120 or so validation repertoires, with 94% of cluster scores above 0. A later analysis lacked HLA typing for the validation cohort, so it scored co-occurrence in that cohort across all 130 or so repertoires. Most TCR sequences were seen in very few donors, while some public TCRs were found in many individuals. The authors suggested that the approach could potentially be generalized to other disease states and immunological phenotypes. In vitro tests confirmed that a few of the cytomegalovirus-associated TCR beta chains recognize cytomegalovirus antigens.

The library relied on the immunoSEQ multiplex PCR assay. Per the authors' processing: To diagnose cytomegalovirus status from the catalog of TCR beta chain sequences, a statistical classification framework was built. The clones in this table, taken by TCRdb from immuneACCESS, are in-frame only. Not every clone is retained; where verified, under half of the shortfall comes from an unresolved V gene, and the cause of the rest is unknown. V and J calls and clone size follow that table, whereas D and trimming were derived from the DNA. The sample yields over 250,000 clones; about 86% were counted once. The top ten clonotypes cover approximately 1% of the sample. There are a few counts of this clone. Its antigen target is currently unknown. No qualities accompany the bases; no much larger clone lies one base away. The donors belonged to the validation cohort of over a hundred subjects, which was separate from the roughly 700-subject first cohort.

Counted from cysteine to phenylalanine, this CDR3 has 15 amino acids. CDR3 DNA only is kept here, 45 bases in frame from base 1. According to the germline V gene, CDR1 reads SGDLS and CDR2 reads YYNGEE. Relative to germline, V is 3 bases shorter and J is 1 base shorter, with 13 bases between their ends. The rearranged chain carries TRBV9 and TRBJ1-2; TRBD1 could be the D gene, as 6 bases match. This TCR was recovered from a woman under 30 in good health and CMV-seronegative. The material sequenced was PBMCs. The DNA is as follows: TGTGCCAGCAGCGCCCAGACAGGTTATAACTATGGCTACACCTTC. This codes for CASSAQTGYNYGYTF.